The 7 T cell receptor beta chains presented below share a single source sample, sequenced in a study of shared clonotypes between healthy human individuals. In the naive CD8 group, cells lacked CD45RO and were positively selected for CCR7, so terminally differentiated effector memory CD45RA+ cells were left out. Data came from immunoSEQ multiplex PCR; TCRdb stores just in-frame clones and leaves some out. The sample lists roughly 810,000 clones, 96% occurring once. Material: naive CD8+ T cells sorted from blood. These receptors were collected from a young man in good health.

This chain links TRBV28 with TRBJ2-2, with 13 bases matching TRBD2. The V gene end was trimmed by 6 bases and the J gene end by 6 bases; junction bases not matched to a gene: 4. CDR3 length: 15 residues. Germline V CDR1 and CDR2: MDHEN, SYDVKM. The CDR3 loop reads CASRRTSGRAGELFF. The CDR3 region has the DNA TGTGCCAGCAGGCGGACTAGCGGGAGAGCCGGGGAGCTGTTTTTT.

This rearrangement joins TRBV11-2 to TRBJ1-1; perhaps TRBD1 as D (5 bases). Germline CDR1 is SGHAT and CDR2 is FQNNGV. There are 14 residues in the CDR3. With 5 bases removed from V and 2 bases from J, the gap between germline ends came to 12 bases. CDR3 bases: TGTGCCAGCAGCGGACAACGGGTAAACACTGAAGCTTTCTTT. Its translation is CASSGQRVNTEAFF.

This clone was seen only once. V usage is TRBV28 and J usage is TRBJ1-1, with D possibly matching TRBD1 (6 bases). The V gene lost 7 bases and the J gene lost 6 bases, with 21 bases spanning the gap. Germline CDR1 reads MDHEN; CDR2 reads SYDVKM. CDR3 length equals 15 residues. The CDR3 sequence is CASILRYGGGPEAFF. The CDR3 DNA reads as TGTGCCAGCATTCTCCGCTATGGGGGCGGGCCTGAAGCTTTCTTT.

This chain joins TRBV6-5 and TRBJ1-3, with TRBD1 as a possible D gene (5 bases). CDR1 and CDR2 (germline): MNHEY, SVGAGI. The CDR3 is made up of 14 amino acids. V was pared by 0 bases and J by 4 bases, with 7 bases between. The CDR3 sequence: CASSYSRGGNTIYF. CDR3 bases: TGTGCCAGCAGTTACTCCCGGGGGGGAAACACCATATATTTT.

The chain carries TRBV10-2 and TRBJ2-7; perhaps TRBD1 as D (8 bases). CDR3 size: 13 residues. Trimming removed 3 bases at V and 4 bases at J, with 10 bases between. Germline CDR1 and CDR2: WSHSY and SAAADI. As DNA, the CDR3 is TGCGCCAGCAGTGAACAGGGGGGGTACGAGCAGTACTTC. Encoded protein: CASSEQGGYEQYF.

V gene TRBV27 combines with J gene TRBJ1-2; TRBD1 might be the D (5 bases). CDR3 length equals 11 residues. Trimming took off 6 bases at V and 10 bases at J, with 12 bases between the two ends. Germline CDR1 and CDR2: MNHEY and SMNVEV (reference sequence). The CDR3 reads CASSGGRDYTF. Written as DNA, the CDR3 is TGTGCCAGCAGCGGGGGACGGGACTACACCTTC.

V is TRBV4-1 and J is TRBJ2-7; D not resolved. Per germline, CDR1 MGHRA and CDR2 YSYEKL. The CDR3 covers 14 residues. V was cut by 1 base and J by 6 bases, with 13 bases left in between. The CDR3 protein is CASSQGTERGEQYF. DNA for the CDR3: TGCGCCAGCAGCCAAGGAACCGAGAGAGGCGAGCAGTACTTC.